The source of this T cell receptor (beta chain) is a study of blood T cell repertoires in COVID-19 (dated by TCRdb to 2018 to 2021). Regarding the research as a whole: Collaborator samples came from the United States, Italy and Spain and covered acute and convalescent phases of COVID-19. The prospective study material was composed of cDNA or gDNA derived from T cells, B-cell-depleted T cells, or PBMCs. Subjects who had been exposed to COVID-19, were actively infected with it, or had recovered from it provided the deeply sampled blood TCRbeta repertoires that made up the dataset. The repertoires were released in a freely available public database intended as a resource for research on the immune response to SARS-CoV-2. The samples were drawn from two sources: the first 160 participants of the ongoing ImmuneRACE study, and 950 to 1,500 subjects contributed by 6 global collaborators. The sample metadata nearly always contained a de-identified subject ID, COVID-19 status, age in years and sex. HLA class I and class II types, where available, came from metadata supplied by the sample provider rather than from assay-based typing.

On the study overall, not on this receptor specifically: The amount of clinical and demographic metadata varied by source and participant and was provided uncurated.

About this clone: The target of this receptor is not known. No per-base quality is available; no much larger clone lies one base away.

The immunoSEQ Assay, a bias-controlled multiplex PCR, was used to amplify TCRbeta CDR3 regions from genomic DNA. The study's own analysis went as follows. Nucleated cell counts per sample were estimated from amplification of reference gene primers within the assay. To quantify the absolute abundance of each unique TCRbeta CDR3 rearrangement, sequence reads were collapsed and filtered. For each sample, productive Simpson clonality was calculated by taking the square root of Simpson's diversity index across productive rearrangements. The clones in this table, taken by TCRdb from immuneACCESS, are in-frame only. Not every clone is retained; where verified, under half of the shortfall comes from an unresolved V gene, and the cause of the rest is unknown. V and J calls and clone size come straight from that table; D and trimming were deduced from the DNA. The sample includes around 150,000 clones, with less than 85% observed a single time. The top ten constitute 8.8% of the sample.

Collaborating institutions collected whole blood in K2EDTA tubes following their own protocols. For TCRbeta analysis, collaborator samples were shipped as frozen whole blood, as isolated PBMCs, or as DNA extracted from either sample type. Sequenced sample: peripheral blood. The source of this sequence is an elderly woman in a cohort sampled during active or convalescent COVID-19.

The base sequence is TGTGCCAGCAGTCTTGGGCCCGAGTTTGGAGGCCGGAACACTGAAGCTTTCTTT. Translated, this gives CASSLGPEFGGRNTEAFF. Rearrangement joined TRBV6-2 or TRBV6-3 to TRBJ1-1; the D gene assignment is ambiguous. V and J lose 5 bases and 1 base, and a span of 23 bases separates them. Taken from the germline V gene, the CDR1 and CDR2 loops are MNHEY and SVGEGT. The CDR3 runs 18 amino acids, cysteine and phenylalanine included. Only the CDR3 part of the read is kept: 54 bases, read in frame from the first base.